The 18 T cell receptor beta chains below were found in one sample sequenced in a study of T cell responses to AZD1222 COVID-19 vaccine. The data were produced by immunoSEQ multiplex PCR, yet TCRdb's version contains in-frame clones alone and is incomplete. This sample yields fewer than 180,000 clones, of which roughly 90% are seen a single time; under 4% belongs to the top ten. The material sequenced was peripheral blood, taken 28 days after the second AZD1222 dose. These receptors all stem from an adult who received the AZD1222 COVID-19 vaccine.

The chain carries TRBV2 and TRBJ2-7; TRBD2 matches 13 bases. The junction had 2 bases not matched to a gene; V was cut back by 4 bases and J by 2 bases. The CDR3 loop spans 15 amino acids. Germline CDR1 is SNHLY and CDR2 is FYNNEI. CDR3 in amino acids: CASSGGLAGTYEQYF. The DNA of the CDR3 is TGTGCCAGCAGTGGGGGACTAGCGGGAACCTACGAGCAGTACTTC.

This clone was found once. V usage is TRBV30 and J usage is TRBJ1-5, with 10 bases lining up with TRBD1. CDR1 and CDR2 from the germline V gene are GTSNPN and SVGIG (reference sequence). The CDR3 totals 15 residues. J gave up 7 bases and V 3 bases, and 9 bases lay outside the gene matches. The CDR3 protein is CAWSHRDRGFQPQHF. CDR3 coding DNA: TGTGCCTGGAGCCATAGGGACAGGGGTTTCCAGCCCCAGCATTTT.

The chain joins TRBV5-1 to TRBJ2-3; 9 bases align to TRBD2. The trim removed 3 bases at V and 3 bases at J, leaving 11 bases unmatched. CDR3 size: 17 residues. CDR1 is SGHRS and CDR2 is YFSETQ in the germline V gene. CDR3 in DNA: TGCGCCAGCAGCTCGCTACTAGCGGGCCATGGTACAGATACGCAGTATTTT. This encodes CASSSLLAGHGTDTQYF. Complete variable domain (other parts from reference TRBV5-1 and TRBJ2-3): KAGVTQTPRYLIKTRGQQVTLSCSPISGHRSVSWYQQTPGQGLQFLFEYFSETQRNKGNFPGRFSGRQFSNSRSEMNVSTLELGDSALYLCASSSLLAGHGTDTQYFGPGTRLTVL.

The CDR3, as DNA: TGTGCCAGCAGTGAAATGAGTGGGCAGACCCAGTACTTC. It encodes CASSEMSGQTQYF. The chain couples TRBV6-1 to TRBJ2-5; D unresolved. This CDR3 has 13 residues. Germline V gives CDR1 MNHNS, CDR2 SASEGT. V lost 2 bases to trimming and J lost 6 bases, with 10 bases between them.

CDR3 sequence reads: CASSHITRYSGSADNEQFF. CDR3 sequence (DNA): TGCGCCAGCAGCCACATCACCCGGTATAGCGGGAGCGCTGACAATGAGCAGTTCTTC. This sequence joins TRBV4-1 and TRBJ2-1; TRBD2 matches 9 bases. Germline values: CDR1 MGHRA, CDR2 YSYEKL. The CDR3 extends over 19 amino acids. J was trimmed by 5 bases and V by 3 bases; bases with no gene match: 17.

This chain links TRBV30 with TRBJ1-5; a possible D gene is TRBD1 (6 bases). V lost 4 bases and J 5 bases, leaving 12 bases between the germline ends. Germline values: CDR1 GTSNPN, CDR2 SVGIG (reference sequence). The CDR3 has 13 amino acids. DNA for the CDR3: TGTGCCTGGAATACAGGGTTGGATCAGCCCCAGCATTTT. Translating gives CAWNTGLDQPQHF.

V and J are TRBV3-1 (or the pseudogene TRBV3-2) and TRBJ2-5, with 10 positions matching TRBD1. Germline values: CDR1 LGHDT, CDR2 YNNKEL (reference sequence). The CDR3 totals 15 residues. The junction had 3 bases not matched to a gene; V was cut back by 3 bases and J by 2 bases. The CDR3 region has the DNA TGTGCCAGCAGCCAGGGGACAGGGGATCAAGAGACCCAGTACTTC. It is translated as CASSQGTGDQETQYF.

This clone occurred once. The rearrangement uses TRBV4-1 and TRBJ2-1; the match to TRBD2 covers 12 bases. V dropped 0 bases and J dropped 2; count of bases not matched to a gene: 17. The germline gives CDR1 MGHRA, CDR2 YSYEKL. This CDR3 has 22 amino acids. DNA of the CDR3: TGCGCCAGCAGCCAAGATCGTCCTTTGGAACTAGCGGGAGGACCCCCCTACAATGAGCAGTTCTTC. It encodes CASSQDRPLELAGGPPYNEQFF.

The chain has TRBV30 and TRBJ1-1; D might be TRBD1 (6 bases). Trimming left V 4 bases short and J 0 bases short, with 9 bases between. CDR1 is GTSNPN and CDR2 is SVGIG in the germline V gene (reference sequence). This CDR3 contains 13 residues. The CDR3 DNA is TGTGCCTGGACCAGGGGAATGAACACTGAAGCTTTCTTT. This sequence encodes CAWTRGMNTEAFF.

CDR3 sequence: CASRASGAYNEQFF. DNA for the CDR3: TGCGCCAGCAGGGCTAGCGGGGCCTACAATGAGCAGTTCTTC. This chain uses TRBV5-1 with TRBJ2-1; 9 nucleotides agree with TRBD2. The CDR3 runs 14 residues. V gave up 5 bases and J gave up 2 bases; unmatched junction bases: 2. Germline V CDR1 and CDR2: SGHRS, YFSETQ. Full variable domain (outside the CDR3, taken from reference TRBV5-1 and TRBJ2-1): KAGVTQTPRYLIKTRGQQVTLSCSPISGHRSVSWYQQTPGQGLQFLFEYFSETQRNKGNFPGRFSGRQFSNSRSEMNVSTLELGDSALYLCASRASGAYNEQFFGPGTRLTVL.

The chain is built from TRBV5-5 and TRBJ2-1; D may match TRBD1 or TRBD2 (5 bases each). This CDR3 spans 13 amino acids. Germline V gives CDR1 SGHKS, CDR2 YYEKEE (reference sequence). V lost 4 bases and J 8 bases, leaving 13 bases between the germline ends. CDR3 protein: CASSIGTRDEQFF. CDR3 sequence (DNA): TGTGCCAGCAGCATCGGGACGAGGGATGAGCAGTTCTTC.

This clone is a singleton in its sample. The rearrangement joins TRBV6-1 to TRBJ2-6, with TRBD1 matching over 12 bases. CDR3 size: 17 residues. The germline CDR1 and CDR2 sequences are MNHNS and SASEGT. The junction had 4 bases not matched to a gene; V was cut back by 3 bases and J by 4 bases. CDR3 sequence (DNA): TGTGCCAGCAGTGAGGGACAGGGGGCACCCGGGGCCAACGTCCTGACTTTC. This gives the protein CASSEGQGAPGANVLTF.

The chain links TRBV3-1 (or the pseudogene TRBV3-2) to TRBJ2-5; weak D call: TRBD2 (5 bases). V lost 4 bases to trimming and J lost 5 bases, with 20 bases between them. The CDR3 covers 16 residues. Germline V lookup: CDR1 LGHDT, CDR2 YNNKEL (reference sequence). The CDR3 reads CASSLGVPSLRETQYF. Written as DNA, the CDR3 is TGTGCCAGCAGCCTCGGGGTGCCGTCCTTGAGGGAGACCCAGTACTTC.

V is TRBV30 and J is TRBJ2-3; D may be TRBD2 (5 bases). The CDR3 runs 15 residues. Trimming shortened V by 6 bases and J by 5 bases, and 21 bases separated the two germline ends. Germline values: CDR1 GTSNPN, CDR2 SVGIG (reference sequence). The CDR3 is CACPLADSRGDTQYF. The CDR3 bases are TGTGCCTGTCCCCTCGCGGACTCCCGAGGAGATACGCAGTATTTT.

The chain carries TRBV11-2 and TRBJ1-2; D remains ambiguous. Trimming removed 0 bases from V and 5 bases from J, with 16 bases in between. Germline loops: CDR1 SGHAT, CDR2 FQNNGV. The CDR3 is 16 amino acids. CDR3 bases: TGTGCCAGCAGCTTAGATTCCGCTCGAAAGTTGTATGGCTACACCTTC. Translating gives CASSLDSARKLYGYTF. The full variable domain, in which reference TRBV11-2 and TRBJ1-2 provide the parts outside the CDR3, is EAGVAQSPRYKIIEKRQSVAFWCNPISGHATLYWYQQILGQGPKLLIQFQNNGVVDDSQLPKDRFSAERLKGVDSTLKIQPAKLEDSAVYLCASSLDSARKLYGYTFGSGTRLTVV.

Points on this clone: Other DNA sequences from this sample encode an identical CDR3 as well. The V call is TRBV5-4, the J call TRBJ2-1, with D possibly TRBD2 on 6 matching bases. Trimming left V 2 bases short and J 6 bases short, with 6 bases between. CDR1 and CDR2 from the germline V gene are SGHNT and YYREEE (reference sequence). CDR3 length equals 12 residues. CDR3 nucleotide sequence: TGTGCCAGCAGCTTCGGGGGCAATGAGCAGTTCTTC. This gives the protein CASSFGGNEQFF.

This chain joins TRBV27 and TRBJ1-1, with 10 bases aligning to TRBD1. The CDR3 has 16 residues. The V gene end was trimmed by 5 bases and the J gene end by 6 bases; junction bases not matched to a gene: 12. Germline CDR1 and CDR2: MNHEY and SMNVEV (reference sequence). The CDR3 region is CASSTRQGALTAEAFF. In DNA, the CDR3 is TGTGCCAGCAGTACTAGACAGGGGGCTTTAACAGCTGAAGCTTTCTTT.

The chain is built from TRBV5-1 and TRBJ1-1, with D unresolved. The CDR3 spans 13 residues. Germline V lookup: CDR1 SGHRS, CDR2 YFSETQ. Between the trimmed V and J ends, which lost 5 bases and 1 base, there was a span of 9 bases. The chain's CDR3 is CASSPNRNTEAFF. CDR3 in DNA: TGCGCCAGCAGTCCAAACAGGAACACTGAAGCTTTCTTT. Full variable domain (rest looked up from reference TRBV5-1 and TRBJ1-1): KAGVTQTPRYLIKTRGQQVTLSCSPISGHRSVSWYQQTPGQGLQFLFEYFSETQRNKGNFPGRFSGRQFSNSRSEMNVSTLELGDSALYLCASSPNRNTEAFFGQGTRLTVV.